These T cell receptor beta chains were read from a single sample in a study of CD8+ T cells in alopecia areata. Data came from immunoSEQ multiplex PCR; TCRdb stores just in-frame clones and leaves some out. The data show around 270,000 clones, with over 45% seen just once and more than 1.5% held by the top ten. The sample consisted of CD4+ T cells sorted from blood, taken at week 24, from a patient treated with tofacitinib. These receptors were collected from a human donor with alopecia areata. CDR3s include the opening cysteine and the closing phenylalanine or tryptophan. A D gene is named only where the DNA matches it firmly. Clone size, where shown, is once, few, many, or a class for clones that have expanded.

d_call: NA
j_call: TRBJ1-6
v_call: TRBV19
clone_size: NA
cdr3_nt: TGTGCCAGTAGTAGTCAGGCTTCACCCCTCCACTTT
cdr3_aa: CASSSQASPLHF

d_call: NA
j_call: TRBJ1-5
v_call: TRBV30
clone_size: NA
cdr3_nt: TGTGCCTGGAGAGACAGGTCCTTACAGCCCCAGCATTTT
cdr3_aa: CAWRDRSLQPQHF

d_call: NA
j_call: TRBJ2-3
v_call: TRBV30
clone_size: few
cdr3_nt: TGTGCCTGGAGTTCAGGGGCCATAGATACGCAGTATTTT
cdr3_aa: CAWSSGAIDTQYF

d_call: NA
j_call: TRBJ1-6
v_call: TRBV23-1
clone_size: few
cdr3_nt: TGCGCCAGCAGTCAGTGGGCGAGGAATTCACCCCTCCACTTT
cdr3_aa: CASSQWARNSPLHF

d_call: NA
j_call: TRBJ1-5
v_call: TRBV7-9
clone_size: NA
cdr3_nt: TGTGCCAGCAGCTTAAACGGGGGTCAGCCCCAGCATTTT
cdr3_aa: CASSLNGGQPQHF

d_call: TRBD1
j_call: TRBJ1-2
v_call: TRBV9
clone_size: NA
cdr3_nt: TGTGCCAGCAGCGCCGGGACAGGGGCAGTCTATGGCTACACCTTC
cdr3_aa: CASSAGTGAVYGYTF

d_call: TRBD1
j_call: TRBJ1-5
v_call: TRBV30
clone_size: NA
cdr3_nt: TGTGCCTGGAGTGTACGGGACAGGGGGCAGGGAAATCAGCCCCAGCATTTT
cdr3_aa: CAWSVRDRGQGNQPQHF

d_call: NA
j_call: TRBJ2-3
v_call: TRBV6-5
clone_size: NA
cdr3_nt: TGTGCCAGCAGTCTCGGGGCTCTCTCGGCGGATACGCAGTATTTT
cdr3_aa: CASSLGALSADTQYF

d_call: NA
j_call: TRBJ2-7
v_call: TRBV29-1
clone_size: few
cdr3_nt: TGCAGCGTTGAAGCGCGGGCAGTTGCAGGGGTGCATTACGAGCAGTACTTC
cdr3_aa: CSVEARAVAGVHYEQYF

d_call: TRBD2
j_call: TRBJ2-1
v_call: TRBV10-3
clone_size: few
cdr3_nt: TGTGCCATCAGCCCGACTAGCGGGGGGGACGGATCCTATAGTGAGCAGTTCTTC
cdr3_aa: CAISPTSGGDGSYSEQFF

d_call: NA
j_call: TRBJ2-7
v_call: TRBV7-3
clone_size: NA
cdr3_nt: TGTGCCAGCAGCTTACTTACCTCCTACGAGCAGTACTTC
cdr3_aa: CASSLLTSYEQYF

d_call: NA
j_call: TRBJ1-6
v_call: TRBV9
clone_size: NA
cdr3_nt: TGTGCCAGCAGCGTGCGACAGGAGAATTCACCCCTCCACTTT
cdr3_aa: CASSVRQENSPLHF

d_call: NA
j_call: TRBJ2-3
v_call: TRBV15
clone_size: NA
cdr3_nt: TGTGCCACCAGCAGAGATTCGGGACATCAGACATTGCCTTATACGCAGTATTTT
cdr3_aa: CATSRDSGHQTLPYTQYF

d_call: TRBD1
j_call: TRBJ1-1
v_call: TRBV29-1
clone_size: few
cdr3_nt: TGCAGCGTTGGCCCCCTCAGGGGGTCGAACACTGAAGCTTTCTTT
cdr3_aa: CSVGPLRGSNTEAFF

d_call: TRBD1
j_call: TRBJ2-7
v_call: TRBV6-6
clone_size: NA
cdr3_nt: TGTGCCAGCAGAAGGACAGGGAGCTCCTACGAGCAGTACTTC
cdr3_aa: CASRRTGSSYEQYF

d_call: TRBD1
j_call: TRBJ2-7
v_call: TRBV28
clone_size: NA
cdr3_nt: TGTGCCAGCAGTTTAACAGGGGGCTACGAGCAGTACTTC
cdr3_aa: CASSLTGGYEQYF

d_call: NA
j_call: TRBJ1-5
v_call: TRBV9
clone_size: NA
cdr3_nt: TGTGCCAGCAGCGTCGGGATCAGGGATCAGCCCCAGCATTTT
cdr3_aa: CASSVGIRDQPQHF

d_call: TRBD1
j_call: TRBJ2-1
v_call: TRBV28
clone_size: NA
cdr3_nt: TGTGCCAGCAGTCCGGCCGGGACAGGTACAGACAATGAGCAGTTCTTC
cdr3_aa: CASSPAGTGTDNEQFF

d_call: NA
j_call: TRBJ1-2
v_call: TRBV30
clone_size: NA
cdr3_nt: TGTGCCTGGAGTGTGCCGACATTGGGTGGCTACACCTTC
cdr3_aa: CAWSVPTLGGYTF

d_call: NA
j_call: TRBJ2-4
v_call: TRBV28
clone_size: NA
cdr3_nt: TGTGCCAGCAGCCCCTTAGCAGAGGGAAACATTCAGTACTTC
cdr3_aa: CASSPLAEGNIQYF

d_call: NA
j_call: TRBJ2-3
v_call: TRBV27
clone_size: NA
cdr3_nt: TGTGCCAGCAGTTCTACCTACACAGATACGCAGTATTTT
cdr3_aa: CASSSTYTDTQYF

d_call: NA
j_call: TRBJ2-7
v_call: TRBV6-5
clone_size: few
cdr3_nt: TGTGCCAGCAAGGCGATGAGCTCCTACGAGCAGTACTTC
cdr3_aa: CASKAMSSYEQYF

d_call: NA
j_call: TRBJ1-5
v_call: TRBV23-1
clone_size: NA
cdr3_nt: TGCGCCAGCAGCCGCCCCACACATGGGGGAGGAGATAGCAATCAGCCCCAGCATTTT
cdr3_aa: CASSRPTHGGGDSNQPQHF

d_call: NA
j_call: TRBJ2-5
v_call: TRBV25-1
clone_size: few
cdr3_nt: TGTGCCAGCAGTGGGCGGACCCTCCGGGAGACCCAGTACTTC
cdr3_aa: CASSGRTLRETQYF

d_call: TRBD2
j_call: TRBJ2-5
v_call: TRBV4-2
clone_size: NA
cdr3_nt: TGTGCCAGCAGCCCCGGGACTAACCAAGAGACCCAGTACTTC
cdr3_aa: CASSPGTNQETQYF

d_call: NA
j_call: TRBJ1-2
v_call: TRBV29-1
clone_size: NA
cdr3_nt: TGCAGCGCCCCAGGGCCAGGGAGGAACTATGGCTACACCTTC
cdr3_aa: CSAPGPGRNYGYTF

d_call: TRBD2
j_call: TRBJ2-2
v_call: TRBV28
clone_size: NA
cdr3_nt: TGTGCCAGCAGTTCCCCGAGTAGCGGGGGATATACCGGGGAGCTGTTTTTT
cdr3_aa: CASSSPSSGGYTGELFF

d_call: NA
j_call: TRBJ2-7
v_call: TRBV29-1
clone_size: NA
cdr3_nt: TGCAGCGCCTCGGATGTGGAGCAGTACTTC
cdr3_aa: CSASDVEQYF

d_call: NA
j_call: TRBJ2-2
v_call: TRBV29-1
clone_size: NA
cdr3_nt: TGCAGCGTAAAGGGCAGGGGTTACACCGGGGAGCTGTTTTTT
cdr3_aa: CSVKGRGYTGELFF

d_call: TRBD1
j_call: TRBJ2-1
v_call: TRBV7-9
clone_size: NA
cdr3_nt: TGTGCCAGCAGCTCCGGACAGGGTTCCTACAATGAGCAGTTCTTC
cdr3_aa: CASSSGQGSYNEQFF

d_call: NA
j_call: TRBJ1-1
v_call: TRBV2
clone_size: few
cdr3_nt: TGTGCCAGCAGTTTCACCGGGACATGGACGGAAGCTTTCTTT
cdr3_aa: CASSFTGTWTEAFF

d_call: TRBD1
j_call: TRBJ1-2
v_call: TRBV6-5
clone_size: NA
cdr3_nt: TGTGCCAGCAGTTACTCAGGGGGCCGGTATGGCTACACCTTC
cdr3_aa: CASSYSGGRYGYTF

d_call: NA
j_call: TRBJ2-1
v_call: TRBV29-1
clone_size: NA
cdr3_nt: TGCAGCTCCGGGTCCTCCTACAATGAGCAGTTCTTC
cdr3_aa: CSSGSSYNEQFF

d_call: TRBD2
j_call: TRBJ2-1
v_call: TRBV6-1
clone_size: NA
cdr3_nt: TGTGCCAACCAAGCGGGGGCTTACAATGAGCAGTTCTTC
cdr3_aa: CANQAGAYNEQFF

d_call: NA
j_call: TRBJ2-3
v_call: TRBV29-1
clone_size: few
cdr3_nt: TGCAGCGTTGAGGGGCGGTTGACTAGCACAGATACGCAGTATTTT
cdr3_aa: CSVEGRLTSTDTQYF

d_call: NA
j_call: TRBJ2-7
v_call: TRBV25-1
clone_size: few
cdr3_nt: TGTGCCAGCAGTGAAGGGCGCGAGCAGTACTTC
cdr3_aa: CASSEGREQYF

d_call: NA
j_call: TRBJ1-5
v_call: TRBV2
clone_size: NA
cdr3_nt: TGTGCCAGCAAAGGGAATCAGCCAGCCACCCAGCATTTT
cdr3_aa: CASKGNQPATQHF

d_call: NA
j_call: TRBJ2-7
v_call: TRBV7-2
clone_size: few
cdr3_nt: TGTGCCAGCAGCTTAGCGGGTCTTGGCTCCTACGAGCAGTACTTC
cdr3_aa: CASSLAGLGSYEQYF

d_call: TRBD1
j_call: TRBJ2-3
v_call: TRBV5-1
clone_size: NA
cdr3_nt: TGCGCCAGCAGCTCCGGGACAGCCCCCACAGATACGCAGTATTTT
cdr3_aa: CASSSGTAPTDTQYF

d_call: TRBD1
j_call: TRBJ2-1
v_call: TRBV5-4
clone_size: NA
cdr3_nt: TGTGCCAGCAGCTTTGGGGGGACAGGGATCCTCTACAATGAGCAGTTCTTC
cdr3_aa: CASSFGGTGILYNEQFF

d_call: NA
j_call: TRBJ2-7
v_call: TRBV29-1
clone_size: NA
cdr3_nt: TGCAGCGTATTCCCCAAACTCCTGCCCGAGCAGTACTTC
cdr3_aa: CSVFPKLLPEQYF

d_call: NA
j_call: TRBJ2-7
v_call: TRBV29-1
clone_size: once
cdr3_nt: TGCAGCGTTGAAGGGCTACTTGGCGAGCAGTACTTC
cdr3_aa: CSVEGLLGEQYF

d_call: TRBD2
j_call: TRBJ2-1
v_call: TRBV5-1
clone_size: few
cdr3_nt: TGCGCCAGCAGCCACGCTAGCGGGGGTTACAATGAGCAGTTCTTC
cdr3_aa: CASSHASGGYNEQFF

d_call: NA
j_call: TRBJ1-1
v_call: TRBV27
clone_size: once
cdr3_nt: TGTGCCAGCAGCATGAACTCCAATGTGGGGAACACTGAAGCTTTCTTT
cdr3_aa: CASSMNSNVGNTEAFF

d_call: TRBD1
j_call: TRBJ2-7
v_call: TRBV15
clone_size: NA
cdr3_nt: TGTGCCACCAGCAGAGATAGGGGACAGGGGTCCGTCGAGCAGTACTTC
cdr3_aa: CATSRDRGQGSVEQYF

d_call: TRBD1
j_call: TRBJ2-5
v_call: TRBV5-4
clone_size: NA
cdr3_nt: TGTGCCAGCAGCTTAAGGACAGGGACAGGGGAGACCCAGTACTTC
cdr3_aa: CASSLRTGTGETQYF

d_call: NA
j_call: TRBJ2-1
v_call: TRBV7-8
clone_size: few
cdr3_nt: TGTGCCAGCAGCTGGGCACATGCAGGCTACAATGAGCAGTTCTTC
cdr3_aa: CASSWAHAGYNEQFF

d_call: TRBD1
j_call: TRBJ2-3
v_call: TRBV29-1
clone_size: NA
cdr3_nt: TGCAGCGTTGGACAGGGCGGCACAGATACGCAGTATTTT
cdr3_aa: CSVGQGGTDTQYF

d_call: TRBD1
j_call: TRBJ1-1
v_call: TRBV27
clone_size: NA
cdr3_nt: TGTGCCAGCAGTCCCCAGTGGGGGACAGGTACGGTAGCTTTCTTT
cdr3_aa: CASSPQWGTGTVAFF

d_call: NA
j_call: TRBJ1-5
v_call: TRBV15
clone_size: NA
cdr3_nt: TGTGCCACCAGCAGATCCCCCAGACAGGAGGAAACGCCCCAGCATTTT
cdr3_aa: CATSRSPRQEETPQHF